The 9 T cell receptor beta chains listed next were all sequenced from one sample in a study of cytomegalovirus exposure and HLA in healthy donors. PCR involved 60 Vbeta and 13 Jbeta primers. The method was immunoSEQ multiplex PCR; TCRdb's version includes in-frame clones alone and lacks a portion of them. This sample contains around 34,000 clones. The sequencing input was PBMCs. These TCRs come from a woman aged 40 to 50 in good health and CMV-seropositive.

V is TRBV25-1 and J is TRBJ2-7; TRBD2 matches at 7 bases. Germline CDR1 and CDR2: MGHDK and SYGVNS. The CDR3 sequence is 15 residues long. Germline trimming cut 6 bases from V and 2 bases from J; bases unmatched to any gene: 10. The CDR3 region is CASRPPRGEAYEQYF. The DNA of the CDR3 is TGTGCCAGCAGACCTCCCCGGGGGGAGGCCTACGAGCAGTACTTC.

CDR3 nucleotide sequence: TGTGCCAGCAGCTGGGGCAGGGGGCGCAGGGGAAATAGCAATCAGCCCCAGCATTTT. This encodes CASSWGRGRRGNSNQPQHF. The J gene is TRBJ1-5, the V gene TRBV7-8; 8 nucleotides match TRBD1. Germline assignment: CDR1 SGHVS and CDR2 FQNEAQ. There are 19 residues in the CDR3. J was trimmed by 0 bases and V by 4 bases; bases with no gene match: 14.

The chain has TRBV30 and TRBJ2-7, with D perhaps matching TRBD2 (7 bases). Trimming took off 3 bases at V and 4 bases at J, with 19 bases between the two ends. There are 15 residues in the CDR3. Germline CDR1 reads GTSNPN; CDR2 reads SVGIG (reference sequence). CDR3 DNA sequence: TGTGCCTGGAGCCACCCGGGGGGCGCTTTTTACGAGCAGTACTTC. Encoded protein: CAWSHPGGAFYEQYF.

The chain employs TRBV5-1 and TRBJ1-1; perhaps TRBD1 as D (6 bases). The CDR3 covers 15 residues. V was shortened by 0 bases and J by 11 bases, with 20 bases between the two germline ends. The germline CDR1 and CDR2 sequences are SGHRS and YFSETQ. The DNA for the CDR3 is TGCGCCAGCAGCTTGGAAGGGGGGGCCGGGGATGCGGCTTTCTTT. Translating it yields CASSLEGGAGDAAFF.

V gene TRBV4-2 combines with J gene TRBJ2-6; TRBD1 is a possible D gene (6 bases). The germline V gene encodes CDR1 LGHNA and CDR2 YNFKEQ. The CDR3 sequence is 15 residues long. Trimming took off 5 bases at V and 4 bases at J, with 12 bases between the two ends. The CDR3 loop is CASSETGTGANVLTF. CDR3 DNA sequence: TGTGCCAGCAGCGAAACAGGGACAGGGGCCAACGTCCTGACTTTC.

The chain joins TRBV6-5 to TRBJ2-1, with 7 nucleotides matching TRBD2. The CDR3 is 15 amino acids. Germline V gives CDR1 MNHEY, CDR2 SVGAGI. Trimming removed 0 bases from V and 10 bases from J; junction bases left unmatched: 9. CDR3 nucleotides: TGTGCCAGCAGTTACTCCCACGGACTAGTCAACGAGCAGTTCTTC. It translates to CASSYSHGLVNEQFF.

The chain has TRBV5-1 and TRBJ2-3, with a tentative D call TRBD1 (5 bases). Trimming shortened V by 0 bases and J by 0 bases, and 8 bases separated the two germline ends. CDR3 size: 15 residues. The V gene's germline CDR1 is SGHRS and CDR2 YFSETQ. CDR3 in amino acids: CASSLGQTSTDTQYF. The CDR3 DNA is TGCGCCAGCAGCTTGGGACAGACTAGCACAGATACGCAGTATTTT.

The chain employs TRBV4-3 and TRBJ2-3, with D perhaps TRBD2 (6 bases). CDR3 length: 16 residues. The germline V gene encodes CDR1 LGHNA and CDR2 YSLEER. The V and J ends lost 2 bases and 6 bases respectively, with 18 bases between them. In DNA, the CDR3 is TGCGCCAGCAGCCAATCGCGGGACGCATCCTTTGATACGCAGTATTTT. Its protein is CASSQSRDASFDTQYF.

The chain joins TRBV11-3 to TRBJ2-5; unclear D gene. Germline V lookup: CDR1 SGHNT, CDR2 YENEEA. Trimming pared 1 base from V and 2 bases from J, leaving 11 bases between. The CDR3 sequence is 15 residues long. Here the CDR3 reads CASSLGGGKQETQYF. The CDR3 DNA is TGTGCCAGCAGCTTAGGAGGTGGCAAACAAGAGACCCAGTACTTC.